Reported below is one T cell receptor (beta chain). These data belong to a study of technical replicates of blood from a few donors. The data were produced by immunoSEQ multiplex PCR, yet TCRdb's version contains in-frame clones alone and is incomplete. The data contain 72,000 or so clones, just under 95% of them singletons. The CDR3 totals 15 residues. The V and J ends lost 4 bases and 6 bases, in that order; junction bases with no gene match: 6. Germline values: CDR1 MDHEN, CDR2 SYDVKM. Sequencing was done on a sample of T cells isolated from PBMCs. This rearrangement joins TRBV28 to TRBJ1-4; 9 bases agree with TRBD1. The receptor was isolated from a human donor in good health. CDR3 bases: TGTGCCAGCAGTTCCGGGACAGGGTCTGATGAAAAACTGTTTTTT. Translating it yields CASSSGTGSDEKLFF.